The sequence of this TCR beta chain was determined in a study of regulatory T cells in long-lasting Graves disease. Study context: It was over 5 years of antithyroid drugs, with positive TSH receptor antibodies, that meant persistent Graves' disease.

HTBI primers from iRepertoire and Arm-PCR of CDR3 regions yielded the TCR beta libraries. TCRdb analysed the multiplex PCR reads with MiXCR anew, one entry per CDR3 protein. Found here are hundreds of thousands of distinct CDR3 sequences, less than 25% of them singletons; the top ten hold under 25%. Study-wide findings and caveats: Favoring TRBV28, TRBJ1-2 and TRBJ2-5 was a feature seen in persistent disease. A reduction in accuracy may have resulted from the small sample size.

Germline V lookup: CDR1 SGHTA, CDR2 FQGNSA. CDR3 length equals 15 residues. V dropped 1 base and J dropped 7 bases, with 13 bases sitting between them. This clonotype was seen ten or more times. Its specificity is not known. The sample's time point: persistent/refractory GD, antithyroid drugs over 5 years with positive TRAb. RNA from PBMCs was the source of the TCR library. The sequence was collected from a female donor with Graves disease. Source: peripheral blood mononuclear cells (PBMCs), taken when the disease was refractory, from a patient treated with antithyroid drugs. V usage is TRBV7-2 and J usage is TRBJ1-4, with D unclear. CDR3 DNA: TGTGCCAGCAGCTTAGACGGAGCTCGTATTGAAAAACTGTTTTTT. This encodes CASSLDGARIEKLFF.